The T cell receptor beta chain described here comes from a study of OX40 agonist ivuxolimab in advanced cancers. Study findings and constraints: Expanded clones tended on average to be more numerous among CD8+ T cells than CD4+.

The protocol was immunoSEQ multiplex PCR, while the TCRdb copy is restricted to in-frame clones and leaves out a portion. Of about 94,000 clones listed, around nine tenths are singletons. The CDR3 has 15 amino acids. Per the germline V gene, CDR1 is SGHVT and CDR2 is SQSDAQ. Losses at the gene ends were 7 bases for V and 1 base for J; bases not matched to a gene: 7. As to this clone: Its matching antigen is unknown.

The sequence was obtained from an adult with an advanced solid tumor such as melanoma, head and neck, liver or kidney cancer. The chain joins TRBV7-4 to TRBJ1-3; 7 bases are shared with TRBD1. Here the sequenced sample was CD4+ or CD8+ T cells sorted from blood, taken in a trial of the OX40 agonist ivuxolimab. CDR3 nucleotides: TGTGCCAGCACCAACGAACAGGGGTCTGGAAACACCATATATTTT. Translating gives CASTNEQGSGNTIYF. The full variable domain, in which reference TRBV7-4 and TRBJ1-3 provide the parts outside the CDR3, is GAGVSQSPRYKVAKRGRDVALRCDSISGHVTLYWYRQTLGQGSEVLTYSQSDAQRDKSGRPSGRFSAERPERSVSTLKIQRTEQGDSAVYLCASTNEQGSGNTIYFGEGSWLTVV.